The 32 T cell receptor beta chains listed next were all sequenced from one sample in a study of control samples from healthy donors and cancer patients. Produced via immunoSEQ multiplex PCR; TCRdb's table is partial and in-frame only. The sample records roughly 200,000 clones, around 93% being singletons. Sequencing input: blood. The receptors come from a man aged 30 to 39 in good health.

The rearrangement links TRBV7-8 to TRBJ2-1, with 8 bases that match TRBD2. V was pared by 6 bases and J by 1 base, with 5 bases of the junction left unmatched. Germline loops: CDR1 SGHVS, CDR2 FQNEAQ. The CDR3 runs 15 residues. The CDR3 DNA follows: TGTGCCAGCAGGGGGCGGGGGGATTCCTACAATGAGCAGTTCTTC. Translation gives CASRGRGDSYNEQFF.

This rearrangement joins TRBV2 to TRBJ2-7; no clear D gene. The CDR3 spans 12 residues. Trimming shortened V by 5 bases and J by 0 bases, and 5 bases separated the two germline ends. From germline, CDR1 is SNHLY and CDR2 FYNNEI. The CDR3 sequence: CASSSSSYEQYF. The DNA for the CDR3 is TGTGCCAGCAGTTCCTCCTCCTACGAGCAGTACTTC.

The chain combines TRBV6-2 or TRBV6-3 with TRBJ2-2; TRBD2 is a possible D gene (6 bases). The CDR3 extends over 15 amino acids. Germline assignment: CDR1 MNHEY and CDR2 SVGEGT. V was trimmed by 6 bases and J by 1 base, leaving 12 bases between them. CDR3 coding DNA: TGTGCCAGCAGACCTGCGGGGCAGAACACCGGGGAGCTGTTTTTT. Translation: CASRPAGQNTGELFF.

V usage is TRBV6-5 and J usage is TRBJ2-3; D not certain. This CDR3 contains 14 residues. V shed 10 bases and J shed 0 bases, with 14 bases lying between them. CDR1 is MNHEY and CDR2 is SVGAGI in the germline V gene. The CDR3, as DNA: TGTGCCACAGAGTCCGGGTCTAGCACAGATACGCAGTATTTT. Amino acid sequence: CATESGSSTDTQYF.

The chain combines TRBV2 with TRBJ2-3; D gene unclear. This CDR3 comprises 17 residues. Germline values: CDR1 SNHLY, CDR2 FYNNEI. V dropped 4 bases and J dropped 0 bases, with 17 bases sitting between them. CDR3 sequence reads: CASSANTRSSSTDTQYF. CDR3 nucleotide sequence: TGTGCCAGCAGTGCCAACACCCGATCCTCTAGCACAGATACGCAGTATTTT.

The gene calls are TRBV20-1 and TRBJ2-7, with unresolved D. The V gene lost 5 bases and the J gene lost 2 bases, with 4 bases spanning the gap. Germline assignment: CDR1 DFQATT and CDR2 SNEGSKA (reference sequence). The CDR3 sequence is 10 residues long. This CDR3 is CSAGAYEQYF. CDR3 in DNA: TGCAGTGCTGGGGCCTACGAGCAGTACTTC.

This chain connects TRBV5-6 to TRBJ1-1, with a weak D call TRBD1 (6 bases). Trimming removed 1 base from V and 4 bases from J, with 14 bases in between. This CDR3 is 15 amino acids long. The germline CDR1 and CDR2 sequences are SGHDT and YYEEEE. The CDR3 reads CASSLFTGRGTEAFF. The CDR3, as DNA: TGTGCCAGCAGCTTGTTTACAGGGAGGGGCACTGAAGCTTTCTTT.

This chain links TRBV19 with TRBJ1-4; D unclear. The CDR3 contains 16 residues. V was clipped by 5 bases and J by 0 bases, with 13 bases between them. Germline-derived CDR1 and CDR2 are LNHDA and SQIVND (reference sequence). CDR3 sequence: CASSDPRAATNEKLFF. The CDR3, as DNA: TGTGCCAGTAGTGATCCACGAGCAGCAACTAATGAAAAACTGTTTTTT.

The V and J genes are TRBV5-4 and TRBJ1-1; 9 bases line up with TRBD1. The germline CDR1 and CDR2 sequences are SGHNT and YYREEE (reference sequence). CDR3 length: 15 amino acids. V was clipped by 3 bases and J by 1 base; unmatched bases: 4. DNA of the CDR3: TGTGCCAGCAGCTCCGCGACAGGGGGGAACACTGAAGCTTTCTTT. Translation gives CASSSATGGNTEAFF. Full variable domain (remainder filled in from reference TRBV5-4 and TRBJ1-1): ETGVTQSPTHLIKTRGQQVTLRCSSQSGHNTVSWYQQALGQGPQFIFQYYREEENGRGNFPPRFSGLQFPNYSSELNVNALELDDSALYLCASSSATGGNTEAFFGQGTRLTVV.

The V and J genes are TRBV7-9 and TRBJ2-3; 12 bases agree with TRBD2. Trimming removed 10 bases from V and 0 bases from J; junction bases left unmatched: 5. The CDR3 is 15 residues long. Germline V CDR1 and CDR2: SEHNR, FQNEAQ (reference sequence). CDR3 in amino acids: CAITLAGGSTDTQYF. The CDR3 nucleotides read TGTGCCATAACACTAGCGGGGGGAAGCACAGATACGCAGTATTTT.

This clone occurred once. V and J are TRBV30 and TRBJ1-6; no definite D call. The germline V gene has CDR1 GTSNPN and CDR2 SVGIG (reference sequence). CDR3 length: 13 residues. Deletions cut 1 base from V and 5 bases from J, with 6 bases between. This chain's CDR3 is CAWSAQDNSPLHF. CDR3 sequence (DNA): TGTGCCTGGAGTGCCCAGGATAATTCACCCCTCCACTTT.

The CDR3 DNA sequence: TGTGCCAGCAGCTTCCGGGACAGGGTATCCGGCTACACCTTC. Amino acid sequence: CASSFRDRVSGYTF. The chain uses TRBV5-6 and TRBJ1-2; TRBD1 matches 9 bases. With 2 bases clipped from V and 8 bases from J, the junction kept 7 bases outside the gene matches. Germline CDR1 and CDR2: SGHDT and YYEEEE. This CDR3 spans 14 amino acids.

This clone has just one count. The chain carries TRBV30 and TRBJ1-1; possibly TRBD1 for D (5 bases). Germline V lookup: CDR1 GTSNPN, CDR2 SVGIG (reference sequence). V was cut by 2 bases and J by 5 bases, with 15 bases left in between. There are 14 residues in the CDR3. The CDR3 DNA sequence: TGTGCCTGGAGTTATAAAAGGGGTGGGACTGAAGCTTTCTTT. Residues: CAWSYKRGGTEAFF.

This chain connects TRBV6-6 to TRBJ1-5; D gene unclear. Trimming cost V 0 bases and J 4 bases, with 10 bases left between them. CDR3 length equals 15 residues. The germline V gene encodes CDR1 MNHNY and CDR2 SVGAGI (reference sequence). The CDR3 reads CASSYSGRRNQPQHF. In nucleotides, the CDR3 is TGTGCCAGCAGTTACTCCGGCAGACGTAATCAGCCCCAGCATTTT.

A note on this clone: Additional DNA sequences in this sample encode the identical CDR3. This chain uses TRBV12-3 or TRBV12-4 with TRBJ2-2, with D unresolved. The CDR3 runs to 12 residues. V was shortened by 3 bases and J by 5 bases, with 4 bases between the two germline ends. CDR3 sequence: CASSLGTGELFF. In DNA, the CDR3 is TGTGCCAGCAGTTTGGGTACCGGGGAGCTGTTTTTT.

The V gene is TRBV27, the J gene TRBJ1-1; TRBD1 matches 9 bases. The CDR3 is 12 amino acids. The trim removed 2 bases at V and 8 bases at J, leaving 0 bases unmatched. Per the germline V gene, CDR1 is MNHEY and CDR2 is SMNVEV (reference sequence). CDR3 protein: CASSLGTGEAFF. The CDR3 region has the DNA TGTGCCAGCAGTTTAGGGACAGGGGAAGCTTTCTTT.

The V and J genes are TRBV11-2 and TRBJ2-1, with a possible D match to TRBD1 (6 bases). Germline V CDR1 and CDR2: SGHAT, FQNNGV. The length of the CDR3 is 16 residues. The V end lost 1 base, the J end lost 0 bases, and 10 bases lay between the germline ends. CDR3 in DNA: TGTGCCAGCAGCTTAGGGGGACAACACTCCTACAATGAGCAGTTCTTC. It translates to CASSLGGQHSYNEQFF.

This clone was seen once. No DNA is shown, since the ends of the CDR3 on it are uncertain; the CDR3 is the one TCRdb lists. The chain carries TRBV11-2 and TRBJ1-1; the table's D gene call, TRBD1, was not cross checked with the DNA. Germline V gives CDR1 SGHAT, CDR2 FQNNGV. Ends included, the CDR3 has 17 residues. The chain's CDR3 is CASSRTTVGQGNTEAFF.

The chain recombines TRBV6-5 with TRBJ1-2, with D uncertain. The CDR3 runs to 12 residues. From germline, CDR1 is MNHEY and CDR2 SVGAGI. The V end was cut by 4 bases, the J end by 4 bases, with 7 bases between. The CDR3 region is CASSSEIYGYTF. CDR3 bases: TGTGCCAGCAGTTCAGAAATCTATGGCTACACCTTC.

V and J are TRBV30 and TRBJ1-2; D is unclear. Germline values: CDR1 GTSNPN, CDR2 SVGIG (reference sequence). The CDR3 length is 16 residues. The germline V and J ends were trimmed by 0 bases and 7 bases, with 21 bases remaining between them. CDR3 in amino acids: CAWSVLGVEVVAGYTF. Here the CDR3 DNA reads TGTGCCTGGAGTGTACTGGGCGTGGAGGTCGTGGCTGGCTACACCTTC.

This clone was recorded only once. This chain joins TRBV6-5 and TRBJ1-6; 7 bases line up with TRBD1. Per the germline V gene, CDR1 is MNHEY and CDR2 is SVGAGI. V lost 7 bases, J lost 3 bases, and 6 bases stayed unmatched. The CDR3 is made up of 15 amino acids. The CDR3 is CASTRGDSYNSPLHF. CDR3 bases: TGTGCCAGCACCCGAGGGGACAGCTATAATTCACCCCTCCACTTT.

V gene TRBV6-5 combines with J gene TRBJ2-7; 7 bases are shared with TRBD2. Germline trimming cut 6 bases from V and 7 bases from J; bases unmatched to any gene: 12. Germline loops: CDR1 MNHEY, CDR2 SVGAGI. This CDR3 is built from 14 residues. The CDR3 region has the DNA TGTGCCAGCAGGCCCATGGGGAGGGCGTATGAGCAGTACTTC. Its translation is CASRPMGRAYEQYF.

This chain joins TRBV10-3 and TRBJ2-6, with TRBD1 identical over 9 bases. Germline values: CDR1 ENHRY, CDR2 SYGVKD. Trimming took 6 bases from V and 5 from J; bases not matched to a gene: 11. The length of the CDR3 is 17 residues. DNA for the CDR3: TGTGCCATCAGGGGGGGGACAGGGAAAAACTGGGCCAACGTCCTGACTTTC. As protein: CAIRGGTGKNWANVLTF.

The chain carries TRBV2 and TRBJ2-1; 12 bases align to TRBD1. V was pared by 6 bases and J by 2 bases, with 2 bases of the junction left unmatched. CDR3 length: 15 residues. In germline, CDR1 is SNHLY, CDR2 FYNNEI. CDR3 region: CASRGDRGPYNEQFF. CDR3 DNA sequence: TGTGCCAGCAGGGGGGACAGGGGGCCCTACAATGAGCAGTTCTTC.

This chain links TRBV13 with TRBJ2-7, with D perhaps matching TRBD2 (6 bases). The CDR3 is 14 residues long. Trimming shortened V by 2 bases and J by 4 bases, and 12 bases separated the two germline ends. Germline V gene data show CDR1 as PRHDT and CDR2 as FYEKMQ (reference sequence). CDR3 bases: TGTGCCAGCAGCTTAAACGGGGAGGTATACGAGCAGTACTTC. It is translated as CASSLNGEVYEQYF.

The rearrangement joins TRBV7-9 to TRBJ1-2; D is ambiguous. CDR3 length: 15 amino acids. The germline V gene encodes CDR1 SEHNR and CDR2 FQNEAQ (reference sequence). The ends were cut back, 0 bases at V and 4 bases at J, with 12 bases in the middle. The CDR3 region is CASSLAVPQIYGYTF. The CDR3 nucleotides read TGTGCCAGCAGCTTAGCTGTACCACAGATCTATGGCTACACCTTC.

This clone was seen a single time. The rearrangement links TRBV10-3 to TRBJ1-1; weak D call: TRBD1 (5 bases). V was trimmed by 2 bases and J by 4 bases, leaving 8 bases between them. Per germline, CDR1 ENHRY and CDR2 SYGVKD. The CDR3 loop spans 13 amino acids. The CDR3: CAISERRGTEAFF. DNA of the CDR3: TGTGCCATCAGTGAGCGGAGGGGCACTGAAGCTTTCTTT.

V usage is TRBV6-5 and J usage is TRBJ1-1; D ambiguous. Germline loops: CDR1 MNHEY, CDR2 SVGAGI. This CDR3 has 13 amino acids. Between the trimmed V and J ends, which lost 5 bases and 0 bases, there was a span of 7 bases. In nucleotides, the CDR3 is TGTGCCAGCAGTCAGACGTTGAACACTGAAGCTTTCTTT. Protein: CASSQTLNTEAFF.

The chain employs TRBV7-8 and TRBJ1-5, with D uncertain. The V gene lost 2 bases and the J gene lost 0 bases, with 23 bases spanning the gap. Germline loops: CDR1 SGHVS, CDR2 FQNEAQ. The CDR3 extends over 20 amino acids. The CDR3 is CASSLFALAQSGDSNQPQHF. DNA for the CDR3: TGTGCCAGCAGCTTATTCGCCCTCGCCCAATCCGGCGATAGCAATCAGCCCCAGCATTTT.

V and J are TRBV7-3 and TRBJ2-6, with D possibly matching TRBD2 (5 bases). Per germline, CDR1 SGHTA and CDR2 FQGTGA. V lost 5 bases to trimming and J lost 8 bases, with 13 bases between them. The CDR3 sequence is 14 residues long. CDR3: CASSLGSGTNVLTF. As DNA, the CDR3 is TGTGCCAGCAGCCTAGGATCGGGGACCAACGTCCTGACTTTC.

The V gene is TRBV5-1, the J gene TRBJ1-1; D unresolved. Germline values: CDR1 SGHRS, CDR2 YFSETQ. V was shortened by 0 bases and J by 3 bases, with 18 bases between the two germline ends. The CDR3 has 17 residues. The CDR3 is CASSLVFVNDGDTEAFF. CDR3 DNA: TGCGCCAGCAGCTTGGTATTTGTTAATGACGGAGACACTGAAGCTTTCTTT.

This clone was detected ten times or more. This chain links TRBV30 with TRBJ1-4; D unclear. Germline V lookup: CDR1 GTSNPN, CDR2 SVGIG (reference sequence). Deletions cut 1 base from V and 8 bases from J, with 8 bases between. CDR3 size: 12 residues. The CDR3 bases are TGTGCCTGGAGTGCCATAAAGGAAAAACTGTTTTTT. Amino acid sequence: CAWSAIKEKLFF.